Detailed here is one T cell receptor (beta chain). The antigen is not known. These data come from a study of cytotoxic CD8 clonotypes in ibrutinib-treated CLL. The study, taken as a whole, reports: Progressing patients had sampling times that differed from those of sustained-remission patients. The clonality rise at ibrutinib response reflected private clonotype expansion.

CDR3 length equals 14 residues. V shed 5 bases, J shed 4 bases, and the junction held 3 bases outside the gene matches. Germline CDR1 and CDR2: SGHTA and FQGTGA. Depth targeted 1 in 200,000 to 1 in 1 million T cells, averaging approximately 9.9x coverage per clonotype. Sequenced by immunoSEQ multiplex PCR; TCRdb stores in-frame clones only, minus some. The data contain around 29,000 clones, approximately 68% of them singletons. Source: PBMCs, taken after 24 months of ibrutinib treatment. The sequence came from a human donor with chronic lymphocytic leukemia. The V gene is TRBV7-3, the J gene TRBJ2-1, with 9 bases fitting TRBD2. CDR3 nucleotide sequence: TGTGCCAGCAGCCCAGCGGGGGGATACAATGAGCAGTTCTTC. Amino acid sequence: CASSPAGGYNEQFF.